The T cell receptor (beta chain) described here comes from a study of shared clonotypes between healthy human individuals. Notes on the study in general: Memory subsets had estimated richness that was generally smaller than that of naive subsets.

CD45RO-negative, CCR7-selected cells formed the naive CD8 fraction, which excluded terminally differentiated effector memory CD45RA+ cells. Adults of Caucasian background living in Nashville, Tennessee made up all donors. Each subset's genomic DNA was shared equally among a number of immunoSEQ plates. The data were produced by immunoSEQ multiplex PCR, yet TCRdb's version contains in-frame clones alone and is incomplete. The data contain just over 2,000,000 clones, about 95% of them seen just once; the ten biggest clones take up roughly 1.1%. Regarding this clone: What it recognizes is unknown.

V was clipped by 1 base and J by 0 bases, with 4 bases between them. This CDR3 has 13 amino acids. The germline gives CDR1 SGHTS, CDR2 YDEGEE. The chain links TRBV5-8 to TRBJ2-5; D is ambiguous. The sequenced sample was naive CD8+ T cells sorted from blood. This receptor was obtained from a man between 18 and 29 years old in good health. CDR3 DNA: TGTGCCAGCAGCTTGAATTACCAAGAGACCCAGTACTTC. It yields the protein CASSLNYQETQYF.